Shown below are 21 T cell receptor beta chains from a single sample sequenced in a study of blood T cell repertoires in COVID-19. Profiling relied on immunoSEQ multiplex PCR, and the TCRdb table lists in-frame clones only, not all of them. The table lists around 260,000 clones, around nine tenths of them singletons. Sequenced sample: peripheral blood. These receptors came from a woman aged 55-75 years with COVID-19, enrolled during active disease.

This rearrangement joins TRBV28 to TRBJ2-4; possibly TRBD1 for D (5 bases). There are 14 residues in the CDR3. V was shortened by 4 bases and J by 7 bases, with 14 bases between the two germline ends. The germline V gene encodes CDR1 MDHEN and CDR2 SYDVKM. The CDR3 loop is CASSSRQQWNIQYF. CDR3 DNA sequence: TGTGCCAGCAGTTCTAGACAGCAATGGAACATTCAGTACTTC. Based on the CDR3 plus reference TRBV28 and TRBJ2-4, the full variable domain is DVKVTQSSRYLVKRTGEKVFLECVQDMDHENMFWYRQDPGLGLRLIYFSYDVKMKEKGDIPEGYSVSREKKERFSLILESASTNQTSMYLCASSSRQQWNIQYFGAGTRLSVL.

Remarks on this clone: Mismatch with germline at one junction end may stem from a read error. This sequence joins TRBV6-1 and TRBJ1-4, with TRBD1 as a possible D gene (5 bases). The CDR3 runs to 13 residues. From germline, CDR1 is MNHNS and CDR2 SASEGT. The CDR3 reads CASREAGPQKLFF. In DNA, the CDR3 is TGTGCCAGCAGGGAAGCGGGGCCGCAAAAACTGTTTTTT.

Written as DNA, the CDR3 is TGTGCCAGCAGCGTCAACTCTGGAAACACCATATATTTT. This translates into CASSVNSGNTIYF. The V gene is TRBV7-8, the J gene TRBJ1-3; D not certain. This CDR3 has 13 amino acids. Trimming removed 5 bases from V and 0 bases from J, with 5 bases in between. Germline assignment: CDR1 SGHVS and CDR2 FQNEAQ.

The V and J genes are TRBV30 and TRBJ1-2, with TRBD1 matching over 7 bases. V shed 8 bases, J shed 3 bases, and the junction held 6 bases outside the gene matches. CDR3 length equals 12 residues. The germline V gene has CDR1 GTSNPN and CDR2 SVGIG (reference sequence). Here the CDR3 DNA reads TGTGCCACAGGACAGGCGCACTATGGCTACACCTTC. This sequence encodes CATGQAHYGYTF.

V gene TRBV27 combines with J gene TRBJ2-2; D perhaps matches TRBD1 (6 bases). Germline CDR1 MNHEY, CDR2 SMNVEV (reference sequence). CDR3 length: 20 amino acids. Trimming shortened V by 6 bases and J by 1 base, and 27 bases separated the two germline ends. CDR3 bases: TGTGCCAGCAGCCTAGTGGGTTTGAGCGGTTGGACAGTGAACACCGGGGAGCTGTTTTTT. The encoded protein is CASSLVGLSGWTVNTGELFF.

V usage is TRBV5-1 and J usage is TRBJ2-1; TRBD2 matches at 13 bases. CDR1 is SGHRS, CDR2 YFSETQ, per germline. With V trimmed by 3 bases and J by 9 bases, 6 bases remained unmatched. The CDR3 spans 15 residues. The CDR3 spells CASSWGLAGLPEQFF. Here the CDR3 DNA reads TGCGCCAGCAGCTGGGGACTAGCGGGACTCCCTGAGCAGTTCTTC.

The CDR3 region has the DNA TGTGCCAGCAGCCCCGGGACAGGGTCATTTGCTAACTATGGCTACACCTTC. Its translation: CASSPGTGSFANYGYTF. The J gene is TRBJ1-2, the V gene TRBV5-6; TRBD1 agrees at 9 bases. Germline CDR1 reads SGHDT; CDR2 reads YYEEEE. With V trimmed by 4 bases and J by 0 bases, 10 bases remained unmatched. This CDR3 is 17 amino acids long. Supplemented by reference TRBV5-6 and TRBJ1-2, the full variable domain reads DAGVTQSPTHLIKTRGQQVTLRCSPKSGHDTVSWYQQALGQGPQFIFQYYEEEERQRGNFPDRFSGHQFPNYSSELNVNALLLGDSALYLCASSPGTGSFANYGYTFGSGTRLTVV.

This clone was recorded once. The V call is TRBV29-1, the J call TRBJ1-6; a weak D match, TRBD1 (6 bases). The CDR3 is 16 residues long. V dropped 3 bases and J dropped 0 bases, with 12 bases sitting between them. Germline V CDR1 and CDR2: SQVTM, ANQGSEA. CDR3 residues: CSVERGPSSYNSPLHF. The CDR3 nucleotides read TGCAGCGTTGAGCGGGGGCCGAGCTCCTATAATTCACCCCTCCACTTT.

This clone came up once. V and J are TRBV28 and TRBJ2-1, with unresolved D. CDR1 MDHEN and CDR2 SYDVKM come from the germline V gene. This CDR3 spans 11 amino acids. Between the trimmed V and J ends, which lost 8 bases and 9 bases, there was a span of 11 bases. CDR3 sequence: CASYQVGEQFF. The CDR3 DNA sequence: TGTGCCAGCTACCAGGTGGGTGAGCAGTTCTTC. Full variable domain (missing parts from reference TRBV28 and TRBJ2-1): DVKVTQSSRYLVKRTGEKVFLECVQDMDHENMFWYRQDPGLGLRLIYFSYDVKMKEKGDIPEGYSVSREKKERFSLILESASTNQTSMYLCASYQVGEQFFGPGTRLTVL.

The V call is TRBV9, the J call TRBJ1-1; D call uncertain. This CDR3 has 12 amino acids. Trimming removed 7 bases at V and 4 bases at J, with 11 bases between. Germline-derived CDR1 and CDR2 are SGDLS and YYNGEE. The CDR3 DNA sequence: TGTGCCAGCGGGATAAGCGGCACTGAAGCTTTCTTT. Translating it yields CASGISGTEAFF.

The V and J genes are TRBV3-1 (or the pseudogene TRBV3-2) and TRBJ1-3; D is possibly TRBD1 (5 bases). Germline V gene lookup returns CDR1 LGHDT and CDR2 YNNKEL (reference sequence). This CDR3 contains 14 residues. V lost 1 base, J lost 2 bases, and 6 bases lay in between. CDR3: CASSQGGAGNTIYF. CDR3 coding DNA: TGTGCCAGCAGCCAAGGGGGGGCTGGAAACACCATATATTTT.

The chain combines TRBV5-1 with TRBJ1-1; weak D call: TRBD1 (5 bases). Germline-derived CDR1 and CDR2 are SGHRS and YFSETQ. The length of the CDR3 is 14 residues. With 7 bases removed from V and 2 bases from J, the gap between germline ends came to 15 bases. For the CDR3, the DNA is TGCGCCAGCGCCCCCAGGGCGGTAAACACTGAAGCTTTCTTT. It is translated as CASAPRAVNTEAFF.

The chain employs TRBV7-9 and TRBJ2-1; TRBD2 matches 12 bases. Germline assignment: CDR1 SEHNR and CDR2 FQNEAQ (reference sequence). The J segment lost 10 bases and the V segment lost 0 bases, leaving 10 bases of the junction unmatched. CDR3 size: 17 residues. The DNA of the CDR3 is TGTGCCAGCAGCTTAGCGCGCGGACTAGCGGGAACCCACGAGCAGTTCTTC. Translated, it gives CASSLARGLAGTHEQFF.

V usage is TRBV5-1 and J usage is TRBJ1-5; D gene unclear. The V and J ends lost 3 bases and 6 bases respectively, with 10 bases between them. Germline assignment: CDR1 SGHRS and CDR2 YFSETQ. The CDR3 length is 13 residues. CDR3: CASSSEGSQPQHF. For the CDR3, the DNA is TGCGCCAGCAGCTCGGAAGGGAGTCAGCCCCAGCATTTT. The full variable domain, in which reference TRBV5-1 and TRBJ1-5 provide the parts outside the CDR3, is KAGVTQTPRYLIKTRGQQVTLSCSPISGHRSVSWYQQTPGQGLQFLFEYFSETQRNKGNFPGRFSGRQFSNSRSEMNVSTLELGDSALYLCASSSEGSQPQHFGDGTRLSIL.

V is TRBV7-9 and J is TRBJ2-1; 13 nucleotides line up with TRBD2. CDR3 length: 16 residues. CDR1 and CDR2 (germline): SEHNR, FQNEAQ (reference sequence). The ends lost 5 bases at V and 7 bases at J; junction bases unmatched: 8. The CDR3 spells CASSRPLAGGLNEQFF. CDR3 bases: TGTGCCAGCAGCCGTCCACTAGCGGGAGGGCTGAATGAGCAGTTCTTC. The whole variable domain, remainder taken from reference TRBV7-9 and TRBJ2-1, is DTGVSQNPRHKITKRGQNVTFRCDPISEHNRLYWYRQTLGQGPEFLTYFQNEAQLEKSRLLSDRFSAERPKGSFSTLEIQRTEQGDSAMYLCASSRPLAGGLNEQFFGPGTRLTVL.

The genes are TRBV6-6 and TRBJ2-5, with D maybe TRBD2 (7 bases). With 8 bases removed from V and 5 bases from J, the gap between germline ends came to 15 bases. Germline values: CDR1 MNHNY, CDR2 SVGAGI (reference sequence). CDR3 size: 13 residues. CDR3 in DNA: TGTGCCAGCGGGAGGGGGAAACGGGAGACCCAGTACTTC. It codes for CASGRGKRETQYF.

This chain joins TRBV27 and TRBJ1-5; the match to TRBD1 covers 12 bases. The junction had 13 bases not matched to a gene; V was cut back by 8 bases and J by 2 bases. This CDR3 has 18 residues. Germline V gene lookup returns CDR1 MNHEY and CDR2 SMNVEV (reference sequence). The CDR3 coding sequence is TGTGCCAGCCAAATTACCTCCGGGACAGGGGGCGGCAATCAGCCCCAGCATTTT. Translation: CASQITSGTGGGNQPQHF.

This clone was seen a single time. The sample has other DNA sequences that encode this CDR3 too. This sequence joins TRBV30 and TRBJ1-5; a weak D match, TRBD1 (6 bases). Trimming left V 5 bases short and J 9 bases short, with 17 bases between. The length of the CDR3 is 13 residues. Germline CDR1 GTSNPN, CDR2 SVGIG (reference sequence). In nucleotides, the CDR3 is TGTGCCTGGCGAGAGGGGGGGGGCGGGCCCCAGCATTTT. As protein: CAWREGGGGPQHF. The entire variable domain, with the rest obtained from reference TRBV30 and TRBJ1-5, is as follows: SQTIHQWPATLVQPVGSPLSLECTVEGTSNPNLYWYRQAAGRGLQLLFYSVGIGQISSEVPQNLSASRPQDRQFILSSKKLLLSDSGFYLCAWREGGGGPQHFGDGTRLSIL.

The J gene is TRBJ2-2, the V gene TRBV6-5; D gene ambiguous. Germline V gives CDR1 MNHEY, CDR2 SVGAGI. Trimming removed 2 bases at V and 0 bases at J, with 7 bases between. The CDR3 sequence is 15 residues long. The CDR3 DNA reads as TGTGCCAGCAGTTACGTGAGAGCGAACACCGGGGAGCTGTTTTTT. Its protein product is CASSYVRANTGELFF.

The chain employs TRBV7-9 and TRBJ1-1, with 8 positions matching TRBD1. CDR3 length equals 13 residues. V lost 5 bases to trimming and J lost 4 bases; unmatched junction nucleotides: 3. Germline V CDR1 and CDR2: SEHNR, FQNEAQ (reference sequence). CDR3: CASSRDRGTEAFF. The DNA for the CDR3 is TGTGCCAGCAGCCGCGACAGGGGCACTGAAGCTTTCTTT.

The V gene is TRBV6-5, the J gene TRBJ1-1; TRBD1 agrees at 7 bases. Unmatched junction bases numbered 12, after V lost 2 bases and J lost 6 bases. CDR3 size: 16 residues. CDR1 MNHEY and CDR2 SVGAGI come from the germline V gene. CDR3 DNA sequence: TGTGCCAGCAGTTACAGGAAGGGGGCTAGGAAGGCTGAAGCTTTCTTT. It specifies CASSYRKGARKAEAFF.